The present entry profiles one T cell receptor beta chain with its context. The antigen remains undetermined. Some clones are missing from TCRdb's copy, which holds only in-frame ones; the method was immunoSEQ multiplex PCR. The sample includes around 1,200 clones, 65% to 75% of them seen just once. This specimen comes from a study of high-grade serous ovarian cancer treatment subgroups. About the study: Samples averaged roughly 15,000 reads and over 6,000 unique TCR beta rearrangements.

Study results and limitations: Same-patient tumor repertoires overlapped at about 0.1 to 0.79; different patients barely overlapped.

This CDR3 is 14 amino acids long. CDR1 and CDR2 from the germline V gene are MNHEY and SVGAGI. V lost 6 bases and J lost 8, with 14 bases in between. Tumor samples were taken before definitive surgery or chemotherapy. The chain is built from TRBV6-5 and TRBJ1-6; TRBD1 is a possible D gene (5 bases). The clonotype comes from a human donor with high-grade serous ovarian cancer. The sequenced material came from tumor tissue. CDR3 amino acids: CASRAEGSDSPLHF. The CDR3 DNA follows: TGTGCCAGCAGGGCTGAGGGGTCGGATTCACCCCTCCACTTT.